A selection of T cell receptor beta chains follows, all from one sample in a study of T-cell memory formation after mild COVID-19. MiXCR was run by TCRdb on the 5' RACE reads, yielding one entry per CDR3 protein. The sample holds roughly 620,000 distinct CDR3 sequences; 18% are singletons and the top ten take around 12%. The sample consisted of PBMCs or a T cell subset sorted from them (not recorded which). The receptors come from an adult woman who had mild COVID-19 (a few samples of this study predate the infection). Cell type and time point are not known. CDR3s include the opening cysteine and the closing phenylalanine or tryptophan. Each record gives: D gene, clone size, J gene, V gene, CDR3 DNA, CDR3 protein. D genes are given only for firm matches. Clone size is stated in some rows and not others, as once, few, many or a class when expanded.

D gene: -
clone size: few
J gene: TRBJ2-1
V gene: TRBV12-3/TRBV12-4
CDR3 DNA: TGTGCCAGCAGCTATGGAGCGGGCAATGAGCAGTTCTTC
CDR3 protein: CASSYGAGNEQFF

D gene: -
clone size: -
J gene: TRBJ2-3
V gene: TRBV19
CDR3 DNA: TGTGCCAGTAGTCCGCCGACCTCGGGGACGGATGATGGCACAGATACGCAGTATTTT
CDR3 protein: CASSPPTSGTDDGTDTQYF

D gene: TRBD2
clone size: once
J gene: TRBJ2-2
V gene: TRBV29-1
CDR3 DNA: TGCAGCGTTGTCCCGGCGGGGGTATCGACCGGGGAGCTGTTTTTT
CDR3 protein: CSVVPAGVSTGELFF

D gene: TRBD1
clone size: few
J gene: TRBJ1-1
V gene: TRBV25-1
CDR3 DNA: TGTGCCAGCAGTGACCGGCGATTGACAGGGAAAGCTTTCTTT
CDR3 protein: CASSDRRLTGKAFF

D gene: -
clone size: few
J gene: TRBJ2-3
V gene: TRBV12-5
CDR3 DNA: TGTGCTAGTGGTCCGGAAACTACGCAGTATTTT
CDR3 protein: CASGPETTQYF

D gene: TRBD2
clone size: -
J gene: TRBJ2-5
V gene: TRBV10-3
CDR3 DNA: TGTGCCATCAGTGTTGGTAGCGGGGGCCGGGAGACCCAGTACTTC
CDR3 protein: CAISVGSGGRETQYF

D gene: -
clone size: few
J gene: TRBJ1-1
V gene: TRBV12-3/TRBV12-4
CDR3 DNA: TGTGCCAGCATGACCCCCCTCGGACAGTTAAAATCTGAAGCTTTCTTT
CDR3 protein: CASMTPLGQLKSEAFF

D gene: -
clone size: -
J gene: TRBJ1-1
V gene: TRBV20-1
CDR3 DNA: TGCAGTGCTAAGGGGGGGGAAGGGGACACTGAAGCTTTCTTT
CDR3 protein: CSAKGGEGDTEAFF

D gene: -
clone size: -
J gene: TRBJ1-3
V gene: TRBV12-3/TRBV12-4
CDR3 DNA: TGTGCCAGCAGTATGAAGATCTCTGGAAACACCATATATTTT
CDR3 protein: CASSMKISGNTIYF

D gene: -
clone size: -
J gene: TRBJ2-2
V gene: TRBV20-1
CDR3 DNA: TGCAGTGCTAGAGGGATAGTAGGGGGGGAGCTGTTTTTT
CDR3 protein: CSARGIVGGELFF

D gene: TRBD2
clone size: -
J gene: TRBJ2-3
V gene: TRBV7-9
CDR3 DNA: TGTGCCAGCAGCTTAGGGCTTTCAGCGGGGCACACAGATACGCAGTATTTT
CDR3 protein: CASSLGLSAGHTDTQYF

D gene: -
clone size: -
J gene: TRBJ2-7
V gene: TRBV19
CDR3 DNA: TGTGCCAGTAGCATAGGGGTCCACGAGCAGTACTTC
CDR3 protein: CASSIGVHEQYF

D gene: TRBD1
clone size: -
J gene: TRBJ1-1
V gene: TRBV6-5
CDR3 DNA: TGTGCCAGCAGTTGGGTGGCAGGGGGTGAAACTGAAGCTTTCTTT
CDR3 protein: CASSWVAGGETEAFF

D gene: -
clone size: many
J gene: TRBJ1-4
V gene: TRBV5-1
CDR3 DNA: TGCGCCAGTCAAACTACGGATAAAAGGGGTGAAAAACTGTTTTTT
CDR3 protein: CASQTTDKRGEKLFF

D gene: -
clone size: few
J gene: TRBJ2-1
V gene: TRBV11-3
CDR3 DNA: TGTGCCAGCGGGTGGCGGGGAGACAATGAGCAGTTCTTC
CDR3 protein: CASGWRGDNEQFF

D gene: TRBD1
clone size: -
J gene: TRBJ2-3
V gene: TRBV10-3
CDR3 DNA: TGTGCCACCAGGGGGCCTGGGACAGATACGCAGTATTTT
CDR3 protein: CATRGPGTDTQYF

D gene: -
clone size: -
J gene: TRBJ1-2
V gene: TRBV24-1
CDR3 DNA: TGTGCCACCAGTGACAAAACAGGGTCGGAGACTTATGGCTACACCTTC
CDR3 protein: CATSDKTGSETYGYTF

D gene: TRBD1
clone size: -
J gene: TRBJ1-5
V gene: TRBV5-5
CDR3 DNA: TGTGCCAGCAGCCCACAGGGGGCTGTGGATCAGCCCCAGCATTTT
CDR3 protein: CASSPQGAVDQPQHF

D gene: -
clone size: -
J gene: TRBJ2-3
V gene: TRBV29-1
CDR3 DNA: TGCAGCGTTCATAGAACAGGGATACCCACAGATACGCAGTATTTT
CDR3 protein: CSVHRTGIPTDTQYF

D gene: -
clone size: few
J gene: TRBJ1-5
V gene: TRBV4-1
CDR3 DNA: TGCGCCAGCAGCCAAGACCCCACAATGGCTAGCAATCAGCCCCAGCATTTT
CDR3 protein: CASSQDPTMASNQPQHF

D gene: -
clone size: few
J gene: TRBJ2-2
V gene: TRBV29-1
CDR3 DNA: TGCAGCGTTGTACCGGACTACGTCGGGGAGCTGTTTTTT
CDR3 protein: CSVVPDYVGELFF

D gene: TRBD1
clone size: few
J gene: TRBJ1-6
V gene: TRBV18
CDR3 DNA: TGTGCCAGCTCACCAGGGGACAGGGTATCAGGTTCACCCCTCCACTTT
CDR3 protein: CASSPGDRVSGSPLHF

D gene: -
clone size: many
J gene: TRBJ2-1
V gene: TRBV7-8
CDR3 DNA: TGTGCCAGCAGCTTGGGCGGACGCGTTGGGCAGTTCTTC
CDR3 protein: CASSLGGRVGQFF

D gene: -
clone size: -
J gene: TRBJ2-7
V gene: TRBV27
CDR3 DNA: TGTGCCAGCAGTTTATTTCCTAGCTCCTACGAGCAGTACTTC
CDR3 protein: CASSLFPSSYEQYF

D gene: -
clone size: -
J gene: TRBJ1-4
V gene: TRBV4-3
CDR3 DNA: TGCGCCAGCAGCCAAGATGGGATAAGCAAACTGTTTTTT
CDR3 protein: CASSQDGISKLFF

D gene: TRBD2
clone size: many
J gene: TRBJ2-5
V gene: TRBV5-1
CDR3 DNA: TGCGCCAGCAGCTTGGCAGAGCGGGAGACGGGCAGTCGAGAGACCCAGTACTTC
CDR3 protein: CASSLAERETGSRETQYF

D gene: -
clone size: -
J gene: TRBJ1-1
V gene: TRBV9
CDR3 DNA: TGTGCCAGCAGCGTAGGGAGGTCCACTGAAGCTTTCTTT
CDR3 protein: CASSVGRSTEAFF

D gene: -
clone size: -
J gene: TRBJ2-1
V gene: TRBV7-6
CDR3 DNA: TGTGCCAGCAGCTTAGACTATGGCGCCGGGTTAGGAGAGCAGTTCTTC
CDR3 protein: CASSLDYGAGLGEQFF

D gene: TRBD2
clone size: few
J gene: TRBJ2-7
V gene: TRBV20-1
CDR3 DNA: TGCAGTGCTAGAGCAGGATTTGGGGGGGTAAACGAGCAGTACTTC
CDR3 protein: CSARAGFGGVNEQYF

D gene: -
clone size: many
J gene: TRBJ2-1
V gene: TRBV5-1
CDR3 DNA: TGCGCCAGCAGCCCGACCCCACCGCAGGATGAGCAGTTCTTC
CDR3 protein: CASSPTPPQDEQFF

D gene: -
clone size: many
J gene: TRBJ2-7
V gene: TRBV5-1
CDR3 DNA: TGCGCCAGCAGCTTGGCCGGATCGAGGGAGCAGTACTTC
CDR3 protein: CASSLAGSREQYF

D gene: TRBD1
clone size: -
J gene: TRBJ1-2
V gene: TRBV5-1
CDR3 DNA: TGCGCCAGCAGCCAGGACAGGGCTAACTATGGCTACACCTTC
CDR3 protein: CASSQDRANYGYTF